This passage covers 2 T cell receptor beta chains from one sample sequenced in a study of molecular identifiers for immune sequencing clone quantification. TCRdb analysed the PCR reads with MiXCR anew, one entry per CDR3 protein. Of about 510,000 distinct CDR3 sequences listed, 20% to 25% were seen once; the top ten hold 0.84%. The sequenced material came from naive CD8+ T cells from blood, with Jurkat cell RNA spiked in. Specified subset: FACS-sorted CD8+CD4-CCR7+CD45RA+ naive T cells. Receptors originate from a human donor in good health. Some libraries in this study had Jurkat cell RNA spiked in.

This clonotype showed up many times. This chain links TRBV30 with TRBJ2-7; D gene unclear. The ends were cut back, 8 bases at V and 0 bases at J, with 11 bases in the middle. This CDR3 is 12 amino acids long. CDR1 and CDR2 from the germline V gene are GTSNPN and SVGIG (reference sequence). DNA of the CDR3: TGTGCCGGCGGCGCGACCTCCTACGAGCAGTACTTC. It translates to CAGGATSYEQYF.

This clonotype was observed a handful of times. The rearrangement uses TRBV7-8 and TRBJ2-5; 12 bases match TRBD2. The CDR3 contains 15 residues. From germline, CDR1 is SGHVS and CDR2 FQNEAQ. The trim removed 5 bases at V and 4 bases at J, leaving 5 bases unmatched. CDR3 sequence: CASSNLAGGPETQYF. The CDR3 nucleotides are TGTGCCAGCAGCAACCTAGCGGGGGGGCCAGAGACCCAGTACTTC.